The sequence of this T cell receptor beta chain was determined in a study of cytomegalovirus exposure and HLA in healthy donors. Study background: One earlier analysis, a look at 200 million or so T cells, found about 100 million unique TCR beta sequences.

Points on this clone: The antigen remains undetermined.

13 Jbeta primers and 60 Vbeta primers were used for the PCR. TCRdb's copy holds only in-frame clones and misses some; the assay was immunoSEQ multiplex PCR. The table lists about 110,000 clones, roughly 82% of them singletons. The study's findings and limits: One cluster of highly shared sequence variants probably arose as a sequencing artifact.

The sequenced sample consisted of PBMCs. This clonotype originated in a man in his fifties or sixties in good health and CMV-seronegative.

The CDR3 is CASSLVRNSPLHF. The CDR3 DNA is TGTGCCAGCAGCTTAGTCAGGAATTCACCCCTCCACTTT. V is TRBV5-5 and J is TRBJ1-6; D is uncertain. This CDR3 is 13 amino acids long. Per the germline V gene, CDR1 is SGHKS and CDR2 is YYEKEE (reference sequence). V lost 2 bases to trimming and J lost 7 bases, with 7 bases between them.